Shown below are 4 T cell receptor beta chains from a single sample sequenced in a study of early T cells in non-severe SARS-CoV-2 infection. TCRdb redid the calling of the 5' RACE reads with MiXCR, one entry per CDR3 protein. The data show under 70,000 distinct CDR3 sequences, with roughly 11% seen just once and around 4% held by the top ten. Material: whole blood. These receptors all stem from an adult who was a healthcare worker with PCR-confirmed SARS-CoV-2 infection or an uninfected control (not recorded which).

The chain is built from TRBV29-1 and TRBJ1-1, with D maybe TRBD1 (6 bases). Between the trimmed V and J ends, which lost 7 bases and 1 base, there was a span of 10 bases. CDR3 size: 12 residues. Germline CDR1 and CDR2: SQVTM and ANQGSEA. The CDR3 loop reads CSGTGQNTEAFF. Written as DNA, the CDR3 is TGCAGCGGAACAGGGCAGAACACTGAAGCTTTCTTT.

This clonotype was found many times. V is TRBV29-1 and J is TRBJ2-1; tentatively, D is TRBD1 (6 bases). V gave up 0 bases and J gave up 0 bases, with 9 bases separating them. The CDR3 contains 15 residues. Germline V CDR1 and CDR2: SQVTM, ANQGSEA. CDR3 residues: CSVEDRGGSYNEQFF. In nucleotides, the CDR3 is TGCAGCGTTGAAGATCGAGGGGGCTCCTACAATGAGCAGTTCTTC.

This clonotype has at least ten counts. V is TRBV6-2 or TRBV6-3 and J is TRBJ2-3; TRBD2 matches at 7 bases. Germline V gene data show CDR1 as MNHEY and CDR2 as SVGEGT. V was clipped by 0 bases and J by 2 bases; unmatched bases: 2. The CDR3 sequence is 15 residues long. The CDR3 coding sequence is TGTGCCAGCAGTTACTCCGGGGGGATCACAGATACGCAGTATTTT. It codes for CASSYSGGITDTQYF.

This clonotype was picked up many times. Here the CDR3 reads CASSLGRLTDTQYF. In nucleotides, the CDR3 is TGTGCCAGCAGCTTGGGCAGGCTAACAGATACGCAGTATTTT. The chain recombines TRBV11-2 with TRBJ2-3; D uncertain. The CDR3 has 14 residues. CDR1 is SGHAT, CDR2 FQNNGV, per germline. V lost 3 bases and J lost 3, with 10 bases in between.